One sample yielded the 21 T cell receptor beta chains listed below, sequenced in a study of T cells in Graves' hyperthyroidism and ophthalmopathy. Amplified TCR beta CDR3 regions came from RNA transcripts. The TCR CDR3 first-round RT-PCR relied on the HTBI primer set. TCRdb reprocessed the multiplex PCR reads with MiXCR, giving one entry per CDR3 protein. The sample includes 300,000 to 500,000 distinct CDR3 sequences, more than 13% of them seen just once. What was sequenced was blood. The receptors stem from a man aged 50 or older with Graves' ophthalmopathy.

The table lists this clonotype with a few counts. This could be a read error, since a much larger clone is one nucleotide away. The chain joins TRBV7-7 to TRBJ2-1; 10 positions agree with TRBD1. CDR3 length: 13 amino acids. Looked up from germline, CDR1 is SSHAT and CDR2 is FNYEAQ (reference sequence). CDR3 sequence reads: CAGSRDRGNEQFF. For the CDR3, the DNA is TGTGCTGGCAGCCGGGACAGGGGCAATGAGCAGTTCTTC.

This clonotype was counted many times. The chain carries TRBV6-5 and TRBJ2-7; possible D gene TRBD1, 6 bases. Trimming removed 0 bases at V and 2 bases at J, with 11 bases between. This CDR3 spans 15 amino acids. Germline CDR1 MNHEY, CDR2 SVGAGI. The CDR3 nucleotides read TGTGCCAGCAGTTACTCTTTAGACAGGACCTACGAGCAGTACTTC. Its protein is CASSYSLDRTYEQYF.

This clonotype was counted at least ten times. For the CDR3, the DNA is TGTGCCAGCAGTTTAGCGGGAGGGAAGGGGGAGACCCAGTACTTC. It specifies CASSLAGGKGETQYF. This chain joins TRBV28 and TRBJ2-5, with TRBD2 identical over 9 bases. The V segment lost 2 bases and the J segment 5 bases; nucleotides outside the gene matches: 6. Germline V gene data show CDR1 as MDHEN and CDR2 as SYDVKM. The CDR3 sequence is 15 residues long.

The V gene is TRBV12-3 or TRBV12-4, the J gene TRBJ2-1; D is possibly TRBD2 (7 bases). The CDR3 length is 17 residues. Trimming removed 7 bases from V and 4 bases from J, with 23 bases in between. CDR3 region: CASNVAGASGRYNEQFF. In DNA form, the CDR3 reads TGTGCCAGCAATGTGGCAGGGGCTAGCGGACGATACAATGAGCAGTTCTTC.

The chain has TRBV3-1 and TRBJ2-7; TRBD1 matches 7 bases. This CDR3 is 17 amino acids long. Trimming took 3 bases from V and 0 from J; bases not matched to a gene: 11. CDR1 LGHDT and CDR2 YNNKEL come from the germline V gene (reference sequence). The CDR3 nucleotides are TGTGCCAGCAGCCAGGTGCGTTGGGGACAGACCTCCTACGAGCAGTACTTC. Translated: CASSQVRWGQTSYEQYF.

This clonotype occurred many times. The genes are TRBV3-1 and TRBJ1-6, with a weak D call TRBD1 (5 bases). The CDR3 is 15 residues long. Trimming left V 1 base short and J 9 bases short, with 13 bases between. Germline V gives CDR1 LGHDT, CDR2 YNNKEL (reference sequence). Here the CDR3 DNA reads TGTGCCAGCAGCCAAGGAGTCTTCCAGGGTTCACCCCTCCACTTT. Translated, it gives CASSQGVFQGSPLHF.

Only a few counts were recorded for this clonotype. V usage is TRBV5-1 and J usage is TRBJ2-4; D might be TRBD1 (6 bases). The CDR3 totals 15 residues. V lost 4 bases and J 6 bases, leaving 17 bases between the germline ends. The germline V gene encodes CDR1 SGHRS and CDR2 YFSETQ. The CDR3 DNA reads as TGCGCCAGCAGCCCTATGGACAGCTCCAGAAACATTCAGTACTTC. It translates to CASSPMDSSRNIQYF.

This clonotype was seen ten or more times. The gene calls are TRBV5-1 and TRBJ2-1; the match to TRBD2 covers 12 bases. The J segment lost 10 bases and the V segment lost 6 bases, leaving 8 bases of the junction unmatched. This CDR3 comprises 14 residues. Germline values: CDR1 SGHRS, CDR2 YFSETQ. This CDR3 reads CASTLAGGPWEQFF. CDR3 DNA: TGCGCCAGCACCCTAGCGGGAGGGCCTTGGGAGCAGTTCTTC.

This clonotype was seen ten or more times. CDR3: CASSPADYAGGYEQYF. CDR3 in DNA: TGTGCCAGCAGTCCCGCCGACTATGCGGGAGGGTACGAGCAGTACTTC. This chain joins TRBV27 and TRBJ2-7; 9 positions agree with TRBD2. This CDR3 contains 16 residues. Germline V gene lookup returns CDR1 MNHEY and CDR2 SMNVEV (reference sequence). The V gene end was trimmed by 5 bases and the J gene end by 4 bases; junction bases not matched to a gene: 12.

This clonotype has just a few counts. This chain joins TRBV19 and TRBJ1-2; 7 bases map to TRBD1. J gave up 1 base and V 5 bases, and 4 bases lay outside the gene matches. Per germline, CDR1 LNHDA and CDR2 SQIVND (reference sequence). The length of the CDR3 is 14 residues. The chain's CDR3 is CASSAGQINYGYTF. CDR3 nucleotide sequence: TGTGCCAGTAGTGCGGGACAGATTAACTATGGCTACACCTTC.

The sample holds many counts of this clonotype. The V gene is TRBV29-1, the J gene TRBJ2-7, with 11 positions matching TRBD2. With V trimmed by 6 bases and J by 3 bases, 4 bases remained unmatched. There are 13 residues in the CDR3. Germline CDR1 reads SQVTM; CDR2 reads ANQGSEA. CDR3 in DNA: TGCAGCGTCTTAGCGGGAGGGGTCTACGAGCAGTACTTC. The encoded protein is CSVLAGGVYEQYF.

This clonotype was detected many times. The genes are TRBV7-2 and TRBJ2-3; tentative D call: TRBD2 (5 bases). The CDR3 spans 13 residues. CDR1 and CDR2 (germline): SGHTA, FQGNSA. Trimming left V 5 bases short and J 2 bases short, with 8 bases between. CDR3 residues: CASSRLHTDTQYF. In DNA, the CDR3 is TGTGCCAGCAGCCGACTACACACAGATACGCAGTATTTT.

This clonotype was detected ten times or more. This chain connects TRBV30 to TRBJ2-7; D remains ambiguous. Germline V CDR1 and CDR2: GTSNPN, SVGIG (reference sequence). The length of the CDR3 is 10 residues. V was cut by 3 bases and J by 12 bases, with 12 bases left in between. CDR3 nucleotides: TGTGCCTGGAGCGGCTACCGACCGTACTTC. It specifies CAWSGYRPYF.

This clonotype was found many times. V and J are TRBV6-1 and TRBJ2-1, with TRBD1 matching 10 bases. The germline V gene encodes CDR1 MNHNS and CDR2 SASEGT. V lost 5 bases and J lost 6; bases outside the gene matches: 4. The CDR3 has 14 amino acids. CDR3 sequence (DNA): TGTGCCAGCAGTTTGGGACAGGGGATCAATGAGCAGTTCTTC. Encoded protein: CASSLGQGINEQFF.

The chain carries TRBV7-6 and TRBJ1-4; D might be TRBD1 (6 bases). The length of the CDR3 is 15 residues. Germline CDR1 and CDR2: SGHVS and FNYEAQ. Trimming left V 0 bases short and J 8 bases short, with 13 bases between. The CDR3 is CASSLARGQGEKLFF. The CDR3 coding sequence is TGTGCCAGCAGCTTAGCTCGGGGGCAAGGAGAAAAACTGTTTTTT.

This clonotype was seen ten or more times. The chain couples TRBV5-1 to TRBJ2-3; 7 bases fit TRBD2. Germline V gene lookup returns CDR1 SGHRS and CDR2 YFSETQ. With 4 bases clipped from V and 4 bases from J, the junction kept 21 bases outside the gene matches. This CDR3 is 19 amino acids long. The CDR3 loop reads CASSRAGAGVVVAPDTQYF. As DNA, the CDR3 is TGCGCCAGCAGCCGCGCTGGGGCGGGAGTAGTTGTTGCACCAGATACGCAGTATTTT.

Remarks on this clonotype: The junction and the germline gene differ at one end; a read error may be behind it. The chain couples TRBV5-1 to TRBJ1-2; no firm D call. The CDR3 totals 15 residues. Germline lookup yields CDR1 SGHRS and CDR2 YFSETQ. The CDR3 DNA sequence: TGCACCAGCAGCTTGTACAGACGAAGTCTCTATGGCTACACCTTC. This gives the protein CTSSLYRRSLYGYTF.

The J gene is TRBJ2-5, the V gene TRBV3-1, with TRBD1 identical over 8 bases. The V and J ends lost 0 bases and 7 bases, in that order; junction bases with no gene match: 10. This CDR3 has 16 amino acids. Germline CDR1 is LGHDT and CDR2 is YNNKEL (reference sequence). CDR3 protein: CASSQDLARGPVTQYF. CDR3 DNA sequence: TGTGCCAGCAGCCAAGATCTTGCCAGGGGGCCTGTGACCCAGTACTTC.

The chain joins TRBV28 to TRBJ1-6; the match to TRBD1 covers 7 bases. Germline assignment: CDR1 MDHEN and CDR2 SYDVKM. With V trimmed by 4 bases and J by 7 bases, 4 bases remained unmatched. This CDR3 is built from 14 residues. The CDR3 nucleotides read TGTGCCAGCAGTTGGACAGGAGGGAATTCACCCCTCCACTTT. Translated, it gives CASSWTGGNSPLHF.

This clonotype was recorded many times. V usage is TRBV20-1 and J usage is TRBJ2-7, with TRBD2 matching over 9 bases. Germline V gives CDR1 DFQATT, CDR2 SNEGSKA (reference sequence). Losses at the gene ends were 5 bases for V and 6 bases for J; bases not matched to a gene: 17. The CDR3 loop spans 16 amino acids. For the CDR3, the DNA is TGCAGTGCTCCTCCCCTTTCAGCGGGAGGAAGTAGCGAGCAGTACTTC. Translating gives CSAPPLSAGGSSEQYF.

The chain uses TRBV29-1 and TRBJ1-2, with TRBD1 as a possible D gene (6 bases). Per germline, CDR1 SQVTM and CDR2 ANQGSEA. The CDR3 has 12 residues. The V and J ends lost 3 bases and 6 bases respectively, with 11 bases between them. CDR3 protein: CSVDPGHDGYTF. The DNA for the CDR3 is TGCAGCGTTGACCCGGGACATGATGGCTACACCTTC.